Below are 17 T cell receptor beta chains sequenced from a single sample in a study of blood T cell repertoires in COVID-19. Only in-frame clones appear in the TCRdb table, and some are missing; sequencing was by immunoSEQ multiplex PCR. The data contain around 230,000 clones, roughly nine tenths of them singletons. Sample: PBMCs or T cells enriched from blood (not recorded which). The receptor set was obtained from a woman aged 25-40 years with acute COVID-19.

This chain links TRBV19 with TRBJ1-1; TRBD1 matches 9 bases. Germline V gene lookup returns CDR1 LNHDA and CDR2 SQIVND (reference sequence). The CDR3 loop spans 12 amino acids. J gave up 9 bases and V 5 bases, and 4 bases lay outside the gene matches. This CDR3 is CASSFGTGKAFF. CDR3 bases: TGTGCCAGTAGTTTTGGGACAGGGAAAGCTTTCTTT. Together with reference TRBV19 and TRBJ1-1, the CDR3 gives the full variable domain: DGGITQSPKYLFRKEGQNVTLSCEQNLNHDAMYWYRQDPGQGLRLIYYSQIVNDFQKGDIAEGYSVSREKKESFPLTVTSAQKNPTAFYLCASSFGTGKAFFGQGTRLTVV.

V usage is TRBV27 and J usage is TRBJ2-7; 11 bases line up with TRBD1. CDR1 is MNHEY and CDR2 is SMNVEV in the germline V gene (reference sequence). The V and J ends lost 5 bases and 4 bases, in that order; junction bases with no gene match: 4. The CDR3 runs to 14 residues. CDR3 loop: CASSHGQGAYEQYF. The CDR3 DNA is TGTGCCAGCAGTCATGGACAGGGGGCTTACGAGCAGTACTTC.

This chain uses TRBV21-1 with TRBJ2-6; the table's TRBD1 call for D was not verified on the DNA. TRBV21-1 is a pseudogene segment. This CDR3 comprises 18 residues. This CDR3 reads CASSSRGQFLSGANVLTF. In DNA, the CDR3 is TGTGCCAGCAGCAGCCGGGGACAGTTCCTTTCTGGGGCCAACGTCCTGACTTTC.

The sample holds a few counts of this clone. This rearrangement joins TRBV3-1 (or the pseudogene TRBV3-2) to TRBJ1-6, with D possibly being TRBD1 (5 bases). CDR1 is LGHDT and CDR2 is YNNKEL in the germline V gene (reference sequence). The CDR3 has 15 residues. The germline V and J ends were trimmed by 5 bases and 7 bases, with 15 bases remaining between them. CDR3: CASSETTVPNSPLHF. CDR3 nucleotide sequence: TGTGCCAGCAGCGAAACGACAGTGCCGAATTCACCCCTCCACTTT.

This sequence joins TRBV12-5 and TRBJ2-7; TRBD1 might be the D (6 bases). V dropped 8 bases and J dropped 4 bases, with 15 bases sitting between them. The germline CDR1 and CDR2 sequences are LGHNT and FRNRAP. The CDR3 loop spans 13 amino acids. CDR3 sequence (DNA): TGTGCTAGTCTGGCAGGGGATCTTTACGAGCAGTACTTC. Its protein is CASLAGDLYEQYF.

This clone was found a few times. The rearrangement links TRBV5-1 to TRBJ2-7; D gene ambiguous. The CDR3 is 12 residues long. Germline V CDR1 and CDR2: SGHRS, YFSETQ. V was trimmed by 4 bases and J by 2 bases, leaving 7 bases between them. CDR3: CASSRDTYEQYF. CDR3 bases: TGCGCCAGCAGCCGAGACACCTACGAGCAGTACTTC.

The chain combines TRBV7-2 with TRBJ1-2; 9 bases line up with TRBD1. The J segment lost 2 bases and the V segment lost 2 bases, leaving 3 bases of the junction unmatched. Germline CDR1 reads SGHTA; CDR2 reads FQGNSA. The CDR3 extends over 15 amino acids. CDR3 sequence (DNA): TGTGCCAGCAGCTTAAAGACAGGGGGAAACTATGGCTACACCTTC. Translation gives CASSLKTGGNYGYTF.

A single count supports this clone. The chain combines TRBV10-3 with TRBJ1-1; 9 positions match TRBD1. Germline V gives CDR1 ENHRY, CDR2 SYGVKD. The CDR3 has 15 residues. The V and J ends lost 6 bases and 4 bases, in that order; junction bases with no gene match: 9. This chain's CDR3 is CAIRRTGEGITEAFF. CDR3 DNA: TGTGCCATCAGGCGGACAGGGGAGGGGATCACTGAAGCTTTCTTT.

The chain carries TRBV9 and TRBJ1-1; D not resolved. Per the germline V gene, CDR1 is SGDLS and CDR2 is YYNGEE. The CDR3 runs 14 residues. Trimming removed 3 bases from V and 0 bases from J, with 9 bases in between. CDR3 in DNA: TGTGCCAGCAGCGCCGGAGACTTGAACACTGAAGCTTTCTTT. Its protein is CASSAGDLNTEAFF.

The CDR3: CASSDRETGELFF. As DNA, the CDR3 is TGTGCCAGCAGTGACCGGGAGACCGGGGAGCTGTTTTTT. This chain uses TRBV6-4 with TRBJ2-2; a weak D match, TRBD2 (6 bases). Trimming removed 2 bases at V and 5 bases at J, with 6 bases between. The CDR3 spans 13 residues. The germline gives CDR1 MRHNA, CDR2 SNTAGT.

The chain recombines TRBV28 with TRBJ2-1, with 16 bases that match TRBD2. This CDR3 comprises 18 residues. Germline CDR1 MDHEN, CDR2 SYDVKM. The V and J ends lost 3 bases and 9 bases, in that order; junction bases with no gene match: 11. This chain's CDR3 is CASSFEGLAGGRYGEQFF. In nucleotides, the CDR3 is TGTGCCAGCAGTTTTGAGGGACTAGCGGGGGGGCGGTACGGTGAGCAGTTCTTC.

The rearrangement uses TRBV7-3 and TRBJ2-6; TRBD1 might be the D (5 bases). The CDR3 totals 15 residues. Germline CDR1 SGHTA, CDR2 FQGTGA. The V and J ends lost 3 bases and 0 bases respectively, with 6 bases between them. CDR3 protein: CASSLGLSGANVLTF. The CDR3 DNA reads TGTGCCAGCAGCTTGGGGCTCTCTGGGGCCAACGTCCTGACTTTC. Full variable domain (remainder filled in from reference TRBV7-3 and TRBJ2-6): GAGVSQTPSNKVTEKGKYVELRCDPISGHTALYWYRQSLGQGPEFLIYFQGTGAADDSGLPNDRFFAVRPEGSVSTLKIQRTERGDSAVYLCASSLGLSGANVLTFGAGSRLTVL.

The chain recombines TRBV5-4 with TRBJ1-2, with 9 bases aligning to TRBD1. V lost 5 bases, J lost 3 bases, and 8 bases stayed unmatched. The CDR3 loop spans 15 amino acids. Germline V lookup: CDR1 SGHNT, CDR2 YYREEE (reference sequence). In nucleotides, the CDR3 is TGTGCCAGCAGTCCGACAGGGGGGGTTTACTATGGCTACACCTTC. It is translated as CASSPTGGVYYGYTF.

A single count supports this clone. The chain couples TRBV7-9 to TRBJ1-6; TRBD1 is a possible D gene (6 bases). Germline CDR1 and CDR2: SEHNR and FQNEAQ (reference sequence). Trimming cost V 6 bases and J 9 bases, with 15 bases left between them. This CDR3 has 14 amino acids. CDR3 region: CASSPGTRGSPLHF. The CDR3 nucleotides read TGTGCCAGCAGTCCCGGGACAAGGGGTTCACCCCTCCACTTT.

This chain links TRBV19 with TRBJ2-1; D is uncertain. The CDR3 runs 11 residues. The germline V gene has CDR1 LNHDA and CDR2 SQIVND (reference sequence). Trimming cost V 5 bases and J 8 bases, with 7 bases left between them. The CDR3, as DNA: TGTGCCAGTAGTCTTGACTATGAGCAGTTCTTC. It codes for CASSLDYEQFF. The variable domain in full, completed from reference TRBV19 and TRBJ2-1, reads DGGITQSPKYLFRKEGQNVTLSCEQNLNHDAMYWYRQDPGQGLRLIYYSQIVNDFQKGDIAEGYSVSREKKESFPLTVTSAQKNPTAFYLCASSLDYEQFFGPGTRLTVL.

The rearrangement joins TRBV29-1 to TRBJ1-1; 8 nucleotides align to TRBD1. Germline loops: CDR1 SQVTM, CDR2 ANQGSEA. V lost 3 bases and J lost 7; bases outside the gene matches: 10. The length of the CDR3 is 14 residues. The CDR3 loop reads CSVDLTGANGEAFF. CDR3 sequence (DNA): TGCAGCGTTGATTTGACAGGGGCGAATGGTGAAGCTTTCTTT.

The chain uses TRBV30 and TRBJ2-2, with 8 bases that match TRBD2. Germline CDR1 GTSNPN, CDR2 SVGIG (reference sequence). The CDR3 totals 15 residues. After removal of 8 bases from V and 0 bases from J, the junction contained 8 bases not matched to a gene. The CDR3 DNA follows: TGTGCCCTGATGGGACTAGGTGCGAACACCGGGGAGCTGTTTTTT. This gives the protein CALMGLGANTGELFF.